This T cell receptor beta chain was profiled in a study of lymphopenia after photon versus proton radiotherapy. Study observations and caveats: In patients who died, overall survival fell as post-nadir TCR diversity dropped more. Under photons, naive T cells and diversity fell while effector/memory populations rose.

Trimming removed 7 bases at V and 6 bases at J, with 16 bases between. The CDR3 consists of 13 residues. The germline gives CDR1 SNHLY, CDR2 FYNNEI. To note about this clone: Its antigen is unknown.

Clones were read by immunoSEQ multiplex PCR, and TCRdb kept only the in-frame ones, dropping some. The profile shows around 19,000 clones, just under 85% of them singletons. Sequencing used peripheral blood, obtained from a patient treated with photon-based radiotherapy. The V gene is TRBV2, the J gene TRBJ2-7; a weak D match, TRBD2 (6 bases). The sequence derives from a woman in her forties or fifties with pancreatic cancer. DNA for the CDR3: TGTGCCAGCAAGGTCGGTCTAGCGAGCGAGCAGTACTTC. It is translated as CASKVGLASEQYF.